This T cell receptor (beta chain) originates from a study of blood T cell repertoires in COVID-19. Looking at the study overall: The origin of the acute and convalescent COVID-19 samples was the United States, Italy and Spain. The analysed material was cDNA or gDNA that came from T cells, B-cell-depleted T cells, or PBMCs.

This CDR3 has 17 residues. Germline-derived CDR1 and CDR2 are GTSNPN and SVGIG (reference sequence). Trimming left V 0 bases short and J 0 bases short, with 15 bases between. Original handling: Reference gene primer amplification yielded estimated nucleated cell counts. Only in-frame clones appear in the TCRdb table, and some are missing; sequencing was by immunoSEQ multiplex PCR. V and J calls and clone size are given by that table; D and trimming were obtained from the DNA. Of about 300,000 clones in the sample, 87% were seen once. Sequencing was done on a sample of peripheral blood. V and J are TRBV30 and TRBJ1-3; no clear D. The receptor was isolated from a woman in her 40s who had recovered from COVID-19. The CDR3 DNA sequence: TGTGCCTGGAGTGTACGGGAAATCGCCGTCTCTGGAAACACCATATATTTT. Amino acid sequence: CAWSVREIAVSGNTIYF.